The clone carrying this T cell receptor beta chain has a count of ten or more. Its specificity is unknown. This sample is part of a study of identical twins. Findings and caveats of the study: Invariant MAIT and iNKT cells are populations that could partly confound zero-insertion analyses. Carriage of fewer insertions was seen in abundant cord blood beta clonotypes, whereas memory repertoires showed none.

V gave up 2 bases and J gave up 2 bases, with 10 bases separating them. This CDR3 region has 14 residues. Per germline, CDR1 SGHRS and CDR2 YFSETQ. TCRdb called the 5' RACE reads again in MiXCR, with one record for every CDR3 protein. The sample records 650,000 to 800,000 distinct CDR3 sequences, 8.6% being singletons. These same records also appear under a second study, on yellow fever vaccine responses in identical twins.

The V and J genes are TRBV5-1 and TRBJ1-2; tentatively, D is TRBD1 (6 bases). Input material: PBMCs. The sequence was obtained from a woman aged 18-29 years in good health. The CDR3 protein is CASSFGTQNYGYTF. The CDR3 coding sequence is TGCGCCAGCAGCTTCGGGACACAGAACTATGGCTACACCTTC.